The clone carrying this T cell receptor (beta chain) has more than one count but fewer than ten. The antigen is unknown. Investigators reverse transcribed all isolated RNA, so they sequenced expressed TCRB transcripts. Generated by immunoSEQ multiplex PCR, the TCRdb table keeps only in-frame clones and is missing some. The sample has about 170,000 clones; 7% to 9% are singletons. The entry originates in a study of beta chain features in type 1 diabetes. General study findings and limits: A cDNA-based sequencing approach could over-represent cells with high TCR expression. In every one of the four CD4+ subsets, TCRB CDR3s were moderately but significantly shorter in Type 1 diabetes patients. Patients and controls would be equally affected if PCR favored shorter templates.

The germline CDR1 and CDR2 sequences are SGHAT and FQNNGV. The V gene lost 8 bases and the J gene lost 9 bases, with 20 bases spanning the gap. The CDR3 contains 14 residues. Averaging roughly 100 mL, one heparinised blood draw was given by each donor. The chain carries TRBV11-2 and TRBJ2-1, with D perhaps matching TRBD1 (6 bases). The sequenced sample consisted of central memory CD4+ T cells from blood. The receptor's source is a man younger than 30 with type 1 diabetes. The chain's CDR3 is CASGSTGGRVEQFF. The CDR3 coding sequence is TGTGCCAGCGGCTCGACAGGTGGAAGAGTTGAGCAGTTCTTC. Using reference TRBV11-2 and TRBJ2-1 for the parts outside the CDR3, the full variable domain is EAGVAQSPRYKIIEKRQSVAFWCNPISGHATLYWYQQILGQGPKLLIQFQNNGVVDDSQLPKDRFSAERLKGVDSTLKIQPAKLEDSAVYLCASGSTGGRVEQFFGPGTRLTVL.